The T cell receptor (beta chain) under discussion was sequenced for a study of blood T cell repertoires in COVID-19. About the study: T cells, B-cell-depleted T cells, or PBMCs supplied cDNA or gDNA.

The germline V gene encodes CDR1 MGHRA and CDR2 YSYEKL. The length of the CDR3 is 15 residues. With 1 base removed from V and 6 bases from J, the gap between germline ends came to 15 bases. Sequencing was performed with immunoSEQ multiplex PCR; in TCRdb, only in-frame clones are kept and a portion is missing. The repertoire holds approximately 220,000 clones, with about nine tenths as singletons. Participants, about 18 to 90 years old, spanned some 23 US areas. The TCR comes from a woman aged 30 to 39 with acute COVID-19. The gene calls are TRBV4-1 and TRBJ1-1; D unclear. The source material was PBMCs or T cells enriched from blood (not recorded which). CDR3: CASSQGRSRYAEAFF. DNA for the CDR3: TGCGCCAGCAGCCAAGGGAGGTCGAGATACGCTGAAGCTTTCTTT.